This T cell receptor beta chain was recorded in a study of blood T cell repertoires in COVID-19. Cohorts were determined from participant-reported clinical history. Germline values: CDR1 WNHNN, CDR2 SYGVQD (reference sequence). The CDR3 consists of 13 residues. Trimming removed 4 bases at V and 1 base at J, with 7 bases between. The repertoire was sequenced with immunoSEQ multiplex PCR; TCRdb's copy has only in-frame clones and lacks some. The sample contains a few hundred thousand clones, around 87% of which appear only once. Sequenced: PBMCs or T cells enriched from blood (not recorded which). The chain employs TRBV10-1 and TRBJ1-1; D not certain. The clonotype comes from a man aged 35 to 55 in a cohort exposed to, infected with or recovered from COVID-19 (not recorded which). CDR3 amino acids: CASSGGQNTEAFF. CDR3 bases: TGCGCCAGCAGTGGCGGGCAGAACACTGAAGCTTTCTTT.